Shown below are 18 T cell receptor beta chains from a single sample sequenced in a study of T cell repertoires in cytomegalovirus infection. TCRdb reprocessed the reads with MiXCR, giving one entry per CDR3 protein. Among 250,000 to 300,000 distinct CDR3 sequences listed, about 25% were seen once. Sequencing input: PBMCs. These receptors came from a human donor in good health (CMV status not recorded). Some clones in this sample may be carry-over from other donors' samples.

V gene TRBV6-1 combines with J gene TRBJ2-3, with 10 bases fitting TRBD2. The CDR3 is 14 residues long. Germline values: CDR1 MNHNS, CDR2 SASEGT. V shed 4 bases and J 4 bases; nucleotides not matched to a gene: 2. This chain's CDR3 is CASSVTSGSDTQYF. The CDR3 coding sequence is TGTGCCAGCAGTGTGACTAGCGGGTCAGATACGCAGTATTTT.

Only a few counts were recorded for this clonotype. The rearrangement uses TRBV12-3 or TRBV12-4 and TRBJ1-5; TRBD1 matches at 10 bases. The CDR3 runs 17 residues. V shed 4 bases, J shed 3 bases, and the junction held 9 bases outside the gene matches. In DNA, the CDR3 is TGTGCCAGCAGTTCCCTAGGGACAGGGGATCTCAATCAGCCCCAGCATTTT. It yields the protein CASSSLGTGDLNQPQHF.

This clonotype was observed a few times. V is TRBV7-2 and J is TRBJ1-6; 8 positions match TRBD1. V lost 5 bases and J lost 3; bases outside the gene matches: 0. This CDR3 is 14 amino acids long. Germline assignment: CDR1 SGHTA and CDR2 FQGNSA. The CDR3 protein is CASSDRGYNSPLHF. In nucleotides, the CDR3 is TGTGCCAGCAGCGACAGGGGCTATAATTCACCCCTCCACTTT. The complete variable domain, with remaining parts taken from reference TRBV7-2 and TRBJ1-6, reads GAGVSQSPSNKVTEKGKDVELRCDPISGHTALYWYRQSLGQGLEFLIYFQGNSAPDKSGLPSDRFSAERTGGSVSTLTIQRTQQEDSAVYLCASSDRGYNSPLHFGNGTRLTVT.

V is TRBV5-1 and J is TRBJ1-1; perhaps TRBD1 as D (5 bases). V was cut by 6 bases and J by 1 base, with 13 bases left in between. Germline assignment: CDR1 SGHRS and CDR2 YFSETQ. The CDR3 consists of 14 residues. CDR3 in amino acids: CASKLRDGNTEAFF. CDR3 DNA: TGCGCCAGCAAGCTCCGGGACGGGAACACTGAAGCTTTCTTT.

This clonotype was recorded a few times. The chain combines TRBV27 with TRBJ2-2, with TRBD2 identical over 9 bases. The CDR3 has 18 amino acids. With V trimmed by 2 bases and J by 4 bases, 11 bases remained unmatched. Looked up from germline, CDR1 is MNHEY and CDR2 is SMNVEV (reference sequence). CDR3 loop: CASSLRGFKTSGTGELFF. The CDR3 DNA reads TGTGCCAGCAGTTTAAGGGGTTTTAAGACTAGCGGCACCGGGGAGCTGTTTTTT.

The rearrangement joins TRBV4-1 to TRBJ2-1; D gene ambiguous. Germline values: CDR1 MGHRA, CDR2 YSYEKL. V was shortened by 0 bases and J by 4 bases, with 10 bases between the two germline ends. The CDR3 totals 15 residues. The CDR3 here is CASSQERAQYNEQFF. CDR3 coding DNA: TGCGCCAGCAGCCAAGAACGGGCGCAATACAATGAGCAGTTCTTC.

This chain connects TRBV20-1 to TRBJ1-1; 9 nucleotides line up with TRBD1. V gave up 2 bases and J gave up 4 bases; unmatched junction bases: 5. The length of the CDR3 is 14 residues. The germline V gene has CDR1 DFQATT and CDR2 SNEGSKA (reference sequence). This chain's CDR3 is CSARNRGPSTEAFF. CDR3 bases: TGCAGTGCTAGAAACAGGGGGCCCTCCACTGAAGCTTTCTTT.

This clonotype was picked up a small number of times. One end of the junction varies from germline; a read error may be responsible. V usage is TRBV20-1 and J usage is TRBJ1-2; D is perhaps TRBD1 (5 bases). Germline-derived CDR1 and CDR2 are DFQATT and SNEGSKA (reference sequence). There are 12 residues in the CDR3. Here the CDR3 DNA reads TGCAGTGCTTTGGACAAAGGGATGCACTTTGGCTTC. This gives the protein CSALDKGMHFGF.

Comment on this clonotype: A read error may be the cause here, since a much bigger clone is one base away. The chain uses TRBV12-3 or TRBV12-4 and TRBJ1-1; no clear D gene. V lost 6 bases, J lost 1 base, and 6 bases lay in between. The CDR3 sequence is 12 residues long. CDR3 DNA sequence: TGTGCCAGCAGCCGACCGAACACTGAAGCTTTCTTT. Amino acid sequence: CASSRPNTEAFF.

The V call is TRBV20-1, the J call TRBJ2-1; TRBD2 matches 12 bases. The CDR3 is 17 amino acids. The germline CDR1 and CDR2 sequences are DFQATT and SNEGSKA (reference sequence). V trimming: 2 bases; J trimming: 3 bases; junction bases outside the gene matches: 8. The CDR3 DNA follows: TGCAGTGCTAGAACGGCGGCGACTAGCGGGAGCTACAATGAGCAGTTCTTC. Protein: CSARTAATSGSYNEQFF.

This clonotype was counted ten times or more. The rearrangement links TRBV7-2 to TRBJ1-5; possible D gene TRBD1, 6 bases. V was trimmed by 2 bases and J by 6 bases, leaving 14 bases between them. Germline values: CDR1 SGHTA, CDR2 FQGNSA. CDR3 size: 15 residues. The CDR3 here is CASSLSSGAGQPQHF. Here the CDR3 DNA reads TGTGCCAGCAGCTTATCTTCAGGGGCGGGTCAGCCCCAGCATTTT.

This clonotype was observed a handful of times. This chain joins TRBV20-1 and TRBJ2-1; 8 bases are a match to TRBD2. The germline gives CDR1 DFQATT, CDR2 SNEGSKA (reference sequence). V lost 3 bases and J lost 9; bases outside the gene matches: 7. The CDR3 consists of 13 residues. CDR3 amino acids: CSASRGLEGEQFF. CDR3 coding DNA: TGCAGTGCTAGTCGGGGACTAGAAGGTGAGCAGTTCTTC.

This clonotype was seen many times. This rearrangement joins TRBV10-3 to TRBJ2-3; D is perhaps TRBD1 (5 bases). CDR1 and CDR2 (germline): ENHRY, SYGVKD. The V end was cut by 0 bases, the J end by 4 bases, with 14 bases between. This CDR3 comprises 16 residues. For the CDR3, the DNA is TGTGCCATCAGTGAGTCCCTGGGGCGAGTTTCAGATACGCAGTATTTT. Amino acid sequence: CAISESLGRVSDTQYF.

This clonotype turned up a few times. This chain connects TRBV12-3 or TRBV12-4 to TRBJ2-3; no reliable D call. Trimming removed 3 bases from V and 8 bases from J, with 12 bases in between. The CDR3 is made up of 13 amino acids. CDR3 in amino acids: CASSFKTDATQYF. The CDR3 DNA reads as TGTGCCAGCAGTTTTAAAACAGATGCTACGCAGTATTTT.

This clonotype appeared a few times. J is TRBJ2-2 and V is TRBV2; 12 bases match TRBD1. CDR3 length: 15 amino acids. Germline trimming cut 4 bases from V and 8 bases from J; bases unmatched to any gene: 5. Germline CDR1 and CDR2: SNHLY and FYNNEI. This CDR3 reads CASSVQGQGAGELFF. Written as DNA, the CDR3 is TGTGCCAGCAGTGTTCAGGGACAGGGGGCTGGGGAGCTGTTTTTT.

The gene calls are TRBV7-2 and TRBJ2-6; a possible D gene is TRBD1 (6 bases). Trimming cost V 1 base and J 2 bases, with 18 bases left between them. Germline CDR1 SGHTA, CDR2 FQGNSA. This CDR3 comprises 19 residues. The DNA of the CDR3 is TGTGCCAGCAGCTTAGTAGGGACCCAGGGGCGGGCTGGGGCCAACGTCCTGACTTTC. Translated, it gives CASSLVGTQGRAGANVLTF.

The J gene is TRBJ1-5, the V gene TRBV20-1, with 8 bases matching TRBD1. The V and J ends lost 5 bases and 10 bases, in that order; junction bases with no gene match: 13. The V gene's germline CDR1 is DFQATT and CDR2 SNEGSKA (reference sequence). This CDR3 is built from 14 residues. The CDR3 DNA follows: TGCAGTGCTCCCGAAGAGGGCAGGGGGCGACCCCAGCATTTT. Translation: CSAPEEGRGRPQHF.

A few counts support this clonotype. The gene calls are TRBV7-3 and TRBJ1-2, with D unresolved. Per germline, CDR1 SGHTA and CDR2 FQGTGA. This CDR3 is built from 15 residues. Trimming left V 1 base short and J 4 bases short, with 13 bases between. This chain's CDR3 is CASSLRPEGGYGYTF. The CDR3 DNA reads as TGTGCCAGCAGCTTAAGGCCCGAGGGTGGCTATGGCTACACCTTC.